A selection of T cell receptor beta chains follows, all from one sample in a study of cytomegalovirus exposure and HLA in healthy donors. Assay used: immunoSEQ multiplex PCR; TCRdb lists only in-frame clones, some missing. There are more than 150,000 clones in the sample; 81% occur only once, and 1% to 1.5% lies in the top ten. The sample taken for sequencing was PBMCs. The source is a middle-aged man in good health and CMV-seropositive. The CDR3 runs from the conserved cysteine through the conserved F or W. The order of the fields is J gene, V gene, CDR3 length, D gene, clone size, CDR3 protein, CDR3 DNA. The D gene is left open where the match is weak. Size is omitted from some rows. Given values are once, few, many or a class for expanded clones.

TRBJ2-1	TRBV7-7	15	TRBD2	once	CASSLAGAPENEQFF	TGTGCTAGCAGTCTAGCGGGAGCTCCGGAAAATGAGCAGTTCTTC
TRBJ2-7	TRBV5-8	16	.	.	CASSTDRYPFLYEQYF	TGTGCCAGCAGCACTGACAGGTACCCGTTTTTGTACGAGCAGTACTTC
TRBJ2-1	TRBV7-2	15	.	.	CASSLAGTSYNEQFF	TGTGCCAGCAGCTTAGCTGGGACAAGCTACAATGAGCAGTTCTTC
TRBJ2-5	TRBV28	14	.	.	CASRNWGDQETQYF	TGTGCCAGCAGGAACTGGGGGGACCAAGAGACCCAGTACTTC
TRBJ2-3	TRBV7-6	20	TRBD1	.	CASSLGGQGRSSRNTDTQYF	TGTGCCAGCAGCTTAGGGGGACAGGGGCGGTCTAGCCGAAACACAGATACGCAGTATTTT
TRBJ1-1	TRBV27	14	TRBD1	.	CASRLQGATTEAFF	TGTGCCAGCAGACTCCAGGGGGCGACCACTGAAGCTTTCTTT
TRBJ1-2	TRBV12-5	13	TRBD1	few	CASGSDRDYGYTF	TGTGCTAGTGGTTCCGACAGGGACTATGGCTACACCTTC
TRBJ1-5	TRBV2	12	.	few	CASSAPVQPQHF	TGTGCCAGCAGCGCTCCGGTACAGCCCCAGCATTTT
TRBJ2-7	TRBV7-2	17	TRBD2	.	CASSLGYGGGSSYEQYF	TGTGCCAGCAGCTTAGGGTACGGCGGGGGGAGCTCCTACGAGCAGTACTTC
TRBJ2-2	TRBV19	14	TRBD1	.	CASSRQGGTGELFF	TGTGCCAGTAGTCGACAGGGCGGTACCGGGGAGCTGTTTTTT
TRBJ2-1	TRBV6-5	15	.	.	CASSYSRGTPNEQFF	TGTGCCAGCAGTTACTCGAGAGGGACTCCGAATGAGCAGTTCTTC
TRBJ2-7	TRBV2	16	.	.	CATSGSPQLRTYEQYF	TGTGCCACGTCGGGTAGTCCCCAACTTCGAACCTACGAGCAGTACTTC
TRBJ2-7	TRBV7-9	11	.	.	CASSLHYEQYF	TGTGCCAGCAGCTTACACTACGAGCAGTACTTC
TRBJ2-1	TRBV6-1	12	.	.	CASSEVSNEQFF	TGTGCCAGCAGTGAAGTTTCTAATGAGCAGTTCTTC
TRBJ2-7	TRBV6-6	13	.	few	CASSYELTYEQYF	TGTGCCAGCAGTTACGAACTAACCTACGAGCAGTACTTC
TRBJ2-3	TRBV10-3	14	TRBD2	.	CAIRGTSGLDTQYF	TGTGCCATCAGGGGGACTAGCGGCTTGGATACGCAGTATTTT
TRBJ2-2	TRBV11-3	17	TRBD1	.	CASSRTGIVRSTGELFF	TGTGCCAGCAGTAGGACAGGCATAGTTCGGAGCACCGGGGAGCTGTTTTTT
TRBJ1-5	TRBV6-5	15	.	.	CASSIQGNSNQPQHF	TGTGCCAGCAGTATACAGGGAAATAGCAATCAGCCCCAGCATTTT
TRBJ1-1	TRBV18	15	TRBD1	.	CASSQPGQGSSEAFF	TGTGCCAGCTCACAACCGGGACAGGGTTCCTCTGAAGCTTTCTTT
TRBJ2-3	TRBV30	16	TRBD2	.	CASVTSGGTSTDTQYF	TGTGCCTCCGTCACTAGCGGGGGGACTAGCACAGATACGCAGTATTTT
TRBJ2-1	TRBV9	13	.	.	CASSVATGTSPFF	.
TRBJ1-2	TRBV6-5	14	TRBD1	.	CASSYGVQGGGYTF	TGTGCCAGCAGTTACGGGGTGCAGGGGGGTGGCTACACCTTC
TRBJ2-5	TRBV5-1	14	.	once	CASSLGTAQETQYF	TGCGCCAGCAGCTTGGGGACAGCCCAAGAGACCCAGTACTTC
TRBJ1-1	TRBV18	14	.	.	CASSQQGGVTEAFF	TGTGCCAGCTCGCAACAGGGTGGGGTCACTGAAGCTTTCTTT
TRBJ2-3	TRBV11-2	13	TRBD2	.	CASSLGTTDTQYF	TGTGCCAGCAGCTTGGGGACTACCGATACGCAGTATTTT
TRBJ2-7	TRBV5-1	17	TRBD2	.	CASSSGTSGGLLYEQYF	TGCGCCAGCAGCTCTGGGACTAGCGGGGGGCTTCTCTACGAGCAGTACTTC
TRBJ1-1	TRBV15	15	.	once	CATSRGRYLNTEAFF	TGTGCCACCAGCAGAGGGAGATACCTGAACACTGAAGCTTTCTTT
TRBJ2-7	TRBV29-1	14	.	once	CSVEFRDTAYEQYF	TGCAGCGTTGAATTCCGGGACACAGCCTACGAGCAGTACTTC
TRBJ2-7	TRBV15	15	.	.	CATSRARLLNNEQYF	TGTGCCACCAGCAGAGCCAGGCTACTGAACAACGAGCAGTACTTC
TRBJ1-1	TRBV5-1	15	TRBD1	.	CASSLWTGLDTEAFF	TGCGCCAGCAGCTTGTGGACAGGGTTGGACACTGAAGCTTTCTTT
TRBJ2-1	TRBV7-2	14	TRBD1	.	CASSRAGGNNEQFF	TGTGCCAGCAGCCGGGCAGGGGGCAACAATGAGCAGTTCTTC
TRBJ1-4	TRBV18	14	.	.	CASSPQGSGEKLFF	TGTGCCAGCTCACCTCAGGGTTCCGGGGAAAAACTGTTTTTT
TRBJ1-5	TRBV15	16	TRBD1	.	CATSSSGGTGYQPQHF	TGTGCCACCAGCAGTTCCGGTGGGACAGGGTATCAGCCCCAGCATTTT
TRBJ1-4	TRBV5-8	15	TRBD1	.	CASSLGDRDYEKLFF	TGTGCCAGCAGCTTGGGGGACAGAGATTATGAAAAACTGTTTTTT
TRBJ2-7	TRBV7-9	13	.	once	CASRGLKSYEQYF	TGTGCCAGCAGGGGACTCAAATCCTACGAGCAGTACTTC
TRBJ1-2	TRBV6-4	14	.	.	CASSPGPANYGYTF	TGTGCCAGCAGTCCAGGGCCAGCTAACTATGGCTACACCTTC
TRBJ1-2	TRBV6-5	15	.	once	CASRKGRQANYGYTF	TGTGCCAGCAGGAAGGGCAGACAGGCTAACTATGGCTACACCTTC
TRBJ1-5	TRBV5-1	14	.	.	CASSLMGGEEPQHF	TGCGCCAGCAGCTTGATGGGGGGAGAGGAGCCCCAGCATTTT
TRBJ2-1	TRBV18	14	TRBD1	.	CASSSTGQDNEQFF	TGTGCCAGCTCATCTACGGGACAGGACAATGAGCAGTTCTTC
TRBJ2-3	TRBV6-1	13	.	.	CASSEAGTDTQYF	TGTGCCAGCAGTGAGGCGGGGACAGATACGCAGTATTTT
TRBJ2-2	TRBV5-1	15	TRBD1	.	CASGPQGVRTGELFF	TGCGCCAGCGGGCCACAGGGGGTACGGACCGGGGAGCTGTTTTTT
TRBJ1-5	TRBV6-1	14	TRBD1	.	CASTSTGSLGPQHF	TGTGCCAGCACCTCGACAGGGAGCTTGGGGCCCCAGCATTTT
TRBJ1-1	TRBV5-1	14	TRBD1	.	CASSPQGEDTEAFF	TGCGCCAGCAGCCCACAGGGGGAAGACACTGAAGCTTTCTTT
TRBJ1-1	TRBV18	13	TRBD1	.	CASSPGTGFEAFF	TGTGCCAGCTCACCTGGGACAGGCTTTGAAGCTTTCTTT
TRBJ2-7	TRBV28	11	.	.	CASSHSYEQYF	TGTGCCAGCAGTCACTCCTACGAGCAGTACTTC
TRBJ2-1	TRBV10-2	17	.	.	CASTRVEGRGQSNEQFF	TGCGCCAGCACCCGAGTGGAGGGTAGGGGGCAAAGCAATGAGCAGTTCTTC
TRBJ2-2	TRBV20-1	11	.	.	CSARRSGELFF	TGCAGTGCTAGGCGAAGCGGGGAGCTGTTTTTT
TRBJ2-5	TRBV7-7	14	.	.	CASSPGTSQETQYF	TGTGCTAGCAGCCCCGGGACTTCCCAAGAGACCCAGTACTTC
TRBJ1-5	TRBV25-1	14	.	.	CASTVERGHQPQHF	TGTGCCAGCACCGTAGAAAGGGGACACCAGCCCCAGCATTTT
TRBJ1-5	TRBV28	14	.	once	CASSLPAGFGPQHF	TGTGCCAGCAGTTTACCCGCAGGATTCGGGCCCCAGCATTTT
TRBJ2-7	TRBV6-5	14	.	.	CASSYRGTSHEQYF	TGTGCCAGCAGTTACCGGGGAACCAGCCACGAGCAGTACTTC
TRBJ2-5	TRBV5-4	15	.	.	CASSPDLGGSETQYF	TGTGCCAGCAGCCCGGACTTAGGAGGGTCGGAGACCCAGTACTTC